This TCR beta chain was captured in a study of blood T cell repertoires in COVID-19. In the study overall: Material from acute and convalescent COVID-19 was sourced from the United States, Italy and Spain. T cells, B-cell-depleted T cells, or PBMCs provided the cDNA or gDNA that served as material.

This clone was detected a few times. V lost 5 bases to trimming and J lost 6 bases; unmatched junction nucleotides: 5. CDR3 size: 15 residues. Per the germline V gene, CDR1 is SGHTA and CDR2 is FQGNSA. The authors' processing: Nucleated cell number was recorded as an estimate derived from reference gene primer amplification. Sequenced by immunoSEQ multiplex PCR; TCRdb stores in-frame clones only, minus some. That table gives V, J and clone size, and the DNA gave D and trimming. The sample includes roughly 60,000 clones, more than 80% of them seen just once. The sequenced material came from peripheral blood. This clonotype originated in an elderly woman with active COVID-19. This sequence joins TRBV7-2 and TRBJ2-1, with 12 bases that match TRBD2. The CDR3 sequence: CASSPSGGDRNEQFF. The DNA of the CDR3 is TGTGCCAGCAGCCCTAGCGGGGGGGATCGCAATGAGCAGTTCTTC. Together with reference TRBV7-2 and TRBJ2-1, the CDR3 gives the full variable domain: GAGVSQSPSNKVTEKGKDVELRCDPISGHTALYWYRQSLGQGLEFLIYFQGNSAPDKSGLPSDRFSAERTGGSVSTLTIQRTQQEDSAVYLCASSPSGGDRNEQFFGPGTRLTVL.